The rows below give T cell receptor beta chains drawn from one sample of a study of cytomegalovirus exposure and HLA in healthy donors. Profiling relied on immunoSEQ multiplex PCR, and the TCRdb table lists in-frame clones only, not all of them. The top ten hold approximately 6.9% of the sample, which has 80,000 or so clones, around 67% seen once. The sequenced material came from PBMCs. These receptor sequences come from a woman in her forties or fifties in good health and CMV-seropositive. CDR3s include the opening cysteine and the closing phenylalanine or tryptophan. D genes are given only for firm matches. Clone size is not always given. Where it is, it says once, few, many or a class for expanded clones.

abundance | j_gene | d_gene | v_gene | CDR3nt | CDR3aa
few | TRBJ2-5 | TRBD1 | TRBV27 | TGTGCCAGCAGTTCCCTATACCCTCCCGGGACAGGGGATGAGACCCAGTACTTC | CASSSLYPPGTGDETQYF
- | TRBJ1-3 | - | TRBV7-2 | TGTGCCAGCAGCCTTCCGTTATCGGAACAGGCTGGAAACACCATATATTTT | CASSLPLSEQAGNTIYF
- | TRBJ2-1 | TRBD1 | TRBV5-1 | TGCGCCAGCAGGACAGGGAATGAGCAGTTCTTC | CASRTGNEQFF
- | TRBJ2-3 | TRBD1 | TRBV11-2 | TGTGCCAGCAGCTTCGGGGACAGGGGGCACCCCACAGATACGCAGTATTTT | CASSFGDRGHPTDTQYF
- | TRBJ2-5 | - | TRBV7-2 | TGTGCCAGCAGCGACCGGGGCCAAGAGACCCAGTACTTC | CASSDRGQETQYF
- | TRBJ2-1 | - | TRBV5-1 | TGCGCCAGCAGCCGACTACCTACAGGGTTTGGTGAGCAGTTCTTC | CASSRLPTGFGEQFF
- | TRBJ1-1 | - | TRBV6-5 | TGTGCCAGCAGTTATGGGGGGGGCGGTTACACTGAAGCTTTCTTT | CASSYGGGGYTEAFF
medium-sized | TRBJ2-2 | TRBD1 | TRBV7-3 | TGTGCCAGCAGCCAAACTGACAGGGACGGGGAGCTGTTTTTT | CASSQTDRDGELFF
few | TRBJ1-4 | - | TRBV9 | TGTGCCAGCAGCGTAGGGCAGGGTCCCGAAAAACTGTTTTTT | CASSVGQGPEKLFF
- | TRBJ1-2 | TRBD1 | TRBV18 | TGTGCCAGCTCACCAAGGACAGGGGATAACTATGGCTACACCTTC | CASSPRTGDNYGYTF
- | TRBJ2-1 | - | TRBV9 | TGTGCCAGCAGCCCAGGGGGGTTAAGCGGGGGTGGCAATGAGCAGTTCTTC | CASSPGGLSGGGNEQFF
- | TRBJ2-1 | TRBD2 | TRBV28 | TGTGCCAGCAGTTTAACTAGCGGGGCCAGTTACAATGAGCAGTTCTTC | CASSLTSGASYNEQFF
- | TRBJ1-6 | - | TRBV11-3 | TGTGCCAGCAGCCGCGCCCCGACAATCTATAATTCACCCCTCCACTTT | CASSRAPTIYNSPLHF
- | TRBJ2-1 | TRBD1 | TRBV5-5 | TGTGCCAGCAGCTCCCCGGGACAGGGTTCCTACAATGAGCAGTTCTTC | CASSSPGQGSYNEQFF
- | TRBJ2-3 | TRBD2 | TRBV9 | TGTGCCAGCAGCGCCCCGGGAGGGATTGCAGATACGCAGTATTTT | CASSAPGGIADTQYF
- | TRBJ2-5 | - | TRBV13 | TGTGCCAGCAGCCCGGTTTCCGGGGAGCGGTACCAAGAGACCCAGTACTTC | CASSPVSGERYQETQYF
few | TRBJ2-1 | TRBD2 | TRBV7-8 | TGTGCCAGCAGAAGGAAGCGGGGGGGCGGGAATGAGCAGTTCTTC | CASRRKRGGGNEQFF
- | TRBJ1-4 | - | TRBV7-9 | TGTGCCAGCAGCCCGCGGGGGATCGGGGTTACTAATGAAAAACTGTTTTTT | CASSPRGIGVTNEKLFF
- | TRBJ2-7 | TRBD1 | TRBV9 | TGTGCCAGCAGCGCCAGGGGGTCCTACGAGCAGTACTTC | CASSARGSYEQYF
few | TRBJ1-1 | - | TRBV7-9 | TGTGCCAGCAGCCCCGGACAACGGCCTCTTGAAGCTTTCTTT | CASSPGQRPLEAFF
- | TRBJ1-1 | TRBD1 | TRBV11-2 | TGTGCCAGCAGTCCAGGGGGGAACACTGAAGCTTTCTTT | CASSPGGNTEAFF
- | TRBJ2-3 | TRBD1 | TRBV6-1 | TGTGCCAGCAGTACAGGGGGCCACACAGATACGCAGTATTTT | CASSTGGHTDTQYF
once | TRBJ1-5 | - | TRBV27 | TGTGCCAGCAGTTTACCGGGTGGGGGCGCATTGGCCCAGCATTTT | CASSLPGGGALAQHF
- | TRBJ1-5 | - | TRBV10-3 | TGTGCCATCAGTACCGAGCGGCCCCAGCATTTT | CAISTERPQHF
few | TRBJ1-5 | TRBD1 | TRBV18 | TGTGCCAGCTCGTCCGACAGGGGGAGTGGGCAGCCCCAGCATTTT | CASSSDRGSGQPQHF
- | TRBJ2-4 | - | TRBV29-1 | TGCAGCGTTCGGGGCGACAGGATTCACATTCAGTACTTC | CSVRGDRIHIQYF
- | TRBJ1-2 | TRBD1 | TRBV29-1 | TGCAGCGTTGAACTCGGGACAGCTCTCTATGGCTACACCTTC | CSVELGTALYGYTF
- | TRBJ1-6 | - | TRBV2 | TGTGCCAGGGGGCCTTCACCCCTCCACTTT | CARGPSPLHF
- | TRBJ2-5 | TRBD2 | TRBV5-1 | TGCGCCAGCAGCTTGAGCGGGGCCAACCAAGAGACCCAGTACTTC | CASSLSGANQETQYF
- | TRBJ2-3 | TRBD2 | TRBV4-1 | TGCGCCAGCAGCCCCACGGGGGGGCAGGATACGCAGTATTTT | CASSPTGGQDTQYF
few | TRBJ1-1 | - | TRBV5-1 | TGCGCCAGCAGCTTGGCGGGGAACACTGAAGCTTTCTTT | CASSLAGNTEAFF
once | TRBJ2-7 | - | TRBV7-6 | TGTGCCAGCAGCTTGGGGCAGGGTGGATACGAGCAGTACTTC | CASSLGQGGYEQYF
- | TRBJ2-1 | TRBD2 | TRBV9 | TGTGCCAGCAGCGTCCTTTTGAGAGCGGGGGGGATGAATGAGCAGTTCTTC | CASSVLLRAGGMNEQFF
- | TRBJ1-2 | - | TRBV5-4 | TGTGCCAGCAGCTGGGGGGACGGCGATGGCTACACCTTC | CASSWGDGDGYTF
- | TRBJ1-5 | - | TRBV27 | TGTGCCAGCAGACAGGGTCATCAGCCCCAGCATTTT | CASRQGHQPQHF
- | TRBJ1-2 | - | TRBV12-5 | TGTGCTAGTGGTTTGACTAATAGCAGGGCCCATGGCTACACCTTC | CASGLTNSRAHGYTF
- | TRBJ1-2 | - | TRBV9 | TGTGCCAGCAGGGAGGAGGGGAACTATGGCTACACCTTC | CASREEGNYGYTF
- | TRBJ2-1 | - | TRBV19 | TGTGCCACCCTCTCGGGTCCCAATGAGCAGTTCTTC | CATLSGPNEQFF
- | TRBJ1-4 | TRBD1 | TRBV6-5 | TGTGCCAGCAGCCCCAACACCGCCGGGACAGGACTGTTTTTT | CASSPNTAGTGLFF
- | TRBJ2-7 | TRBD1 | TRBV5-4 | TGTGCCAGCAGCCTGGGACAGATCTACGAGCAGTACTTC | CASSLGQIYEQYF
- | TRBJ1-5 | - | TRBV2 | TGTGCCAGCAGTTCCGGACAATATCAGCCCCAGCATTTT | CASSSGQYQPQHF
- | TRBJ1-2 | - | TRBV6-1 | TGTGCCAGCAGTGAAGCGCGAAGAATATCCTATGGCTACACCTTC | CASSEARRISYGYTF
- | TRBJ1-6 | TRBD1 | TRBV6-5 | TGTGCCAGCAGCTCCTCGACAGGGTTGGTTTCACCCCTCCACTTT | CASSSSTGLVSPLHF
- | TRBJ1-1 | - | TRBV11-2 | TGTGCCAGCAGCTTTGGACAGAACACTGAAGCTTTCTTT | CASSFGQNTEAFF
- | TRBJ1-6 | - | TRBV14 | TGTGCCAGCAGGCTGGGGGGATCACCCCTCCACTTT | CASRLGGSPLHF
- | TRBJ2-1 | TRBD2 | TRBV18 | TGTGCCAGCTCACCCCTTCCAGCGGGGGAGTGGAGTGAGCAGTTCTTC | CASSPLPAGEWSEQFF
- | TRBJ1-1 | - | TRBV7-2 | TGTGCCAGCAGCCCGGGGGGGGGCTCTGGGACTGAAGCTTTCTTT | CASSPGGGSGTEAFF
- | TRBJ2-2 | - | TRBV30 | TGTGCCTGGAGTGGTGAGGGTATCACCGGGGAGCTGTTTTTT | CAWSGEGITGELFF
- | TRBJ1-1 | - | TRBV9 | TGTGCCAGCAGTGCCTCCGCGACGGCGAGGACTGAAGCTTTCTTT | CASSASATARTEAFF
few | TRBJ2-1 | - | TRBV7-2 | TGTGCCAGCAGCCTAAAGGACTCTTACAATGAGCAGTTCTTC | CASSLKDSYNEQFF
- | TRBJ1-5 | - | TRBV5-1 | TGCGCCAGCAGCTTGAGAGGTCCGAATCAGCCCCAGCATTTT | CASSLRGPNQPQHF
few | TRBJ2-5 | TRBD2 | TRBV27 | TGTGCCAGCAGTTTGGGGCTAGCGGGGGACCAAGAGACCCAGTACTTC | CASSLGLAGDQETQYF
- | TRBJ1-3 | - | TRBV28 | TGTGCCAGCAGTTGGCAGCCACCCGGGGACACCATATATTTT | CASSWQPPGDTIYF
- | TRBJ1-2 | TRBD1 | TRBV5-6 | TGTGCCAGCAGCTTATCAGGGGGTTTGAACTATGGCTACACCTTC | CASSLSGGLNYGYTF